Shown below are 18 T cell receptor beta chains from a single sample sequenced in a study of shared clonotypes between healthy human individuals (TCRdb year 2020). Library generation was performed with the immunoSEQ multiplex PCR assay. This is the immuneACCESS table as TCRdb keeps it, with only in-frame sequences that have V and J called. A part of the clones is gone; compared with another copy, unresolved V genes explain less than half, and the rest is unexplained. The sample table contains roughly 2 million clones; only one count was recorded for 95% of them. 0.1% to 0.15% of the sample is held by the ten biggest clonotypes. Material for sequencing was naive CD4+ T cells sorted from blood. The cell subset or site tag for this specimen amounts to: CD45RA+ positively selected. The receptor source for this set is a young man in good health.

The J gene is TRBJ2-7, the V gene TRBV5-1, with TRBD1 as a possible D gene (5 bases). The CDR3 consists of 15 residues. Germline CDR1 and CDR2: SGHRS and YFSETQ. Trimming left V 0 bases short and J 2 bases short, with 12 bases between. CDR3 DNA sequence: TGCGCCAGCAGCTTGGGGCCAGGGTCTCCCTACGAGCAGTACTTC. Its translation: CASSLGPGSPYEQYF.

This chain joins TRBV30 and TRBJ1-1; a weak D match, TRBD1 (5 bases). V was pared by 0 bases and J by 0 bases, with 14 bases between. Germline V gene sequence: CDR1 GTSNPN, CDR2 SVGIG (reference sequence). There are 16 residues in the CDR3. CDR3 residues: CAWSVPWGVVNTEAFF. CDR3 nucleotide sequence: TGTGCCTGGAGTGTACCGTGGGGGGTCGTGAACACTGAAGCTTTCTTT.

This sequence joins TRBV27 and TRBJ1-6; D is undetermined. Looked up from germline, CDR1 is MNHEY and CDR2 is SMNVEV (reference sequence). V lost 6 bases and J 6 bases, leaving 12 bases between the germline ends. The CDR3 covers 14 residues. The CDR3 nucleotides read TGTGCCAGCAGCCCCGTCGGAGGTAATTCACCCCTCCACTTT. Its translation: CASSPVGGNSPLHF.

The chain joins TRBV7-8 to TRBJ2-5; 13 nucleotides align to TRBD2. Trimming took 5 bases from V and 5 from J; bases not matched to a gene: 8. Per the germline V gene, CDR1 is SGHVS and CDR2 is FQNEAQ. The CDR3 runs to 16 residues. CDR3 sequence reads: CASSPLAGGPYETQYF. As DNA, the CDR3 is TGTGCCAGCAGCCCACTAGCGGGAGGGCCCTATGAGACCCAGTACTTC.

In this sample, this clone turned up once. This rearrangement joins TRBV9 to TRBJ2-1; TRBD2 might be the D (6 bases). This CDR3 has 15 residues. The V gene's germline CDR1 is SGDLS and CDR2 YYNGEE. The V end lost 0 bases, the J end lost 2 bases, and 9 bases lay between the germline ends. As DNA, the CDR3 is TGTGCCAGCAGCGTAGGACTAGGGGCCTACAATGAGCAGTTCTTC. Amino acid sequence: CASSVGLGAYNEQFF.

V gene TRBV30 combines with J gene TRBJ2-6, with D perhaps TRBD1 (5 bases). Germline lookup yields CDR1 GTSNPN and CDR2 SVGIG (reference sequence). There are 19 residues in the CDR3. V lost 2 bases and J lost 0, with 20 bases in between. The CDR3 coding sequence is TGTGCCTGGAGTCGCCACGAAACAGGCTACAGCTCTGGGGCCAACGTCCTGACTTTC. Protein product: CAWSRHETGYSSGANVLTF.

CDR3 region: CASSLVPIAGLTDTQYF. The DNA for the CDR3 is TGTGCCAGCAGCCTCGTCCCCATAGCGGGGCTCACAGATACGCAGTATTTT. The chain uses TRBV7-3 and TRBJ2-3; 8 bases map to TRBD2. After removal of 5 bases from V and 2 bases from J, the junction contained 12 bases not matched to a gene. The CDR3 runs to 17 residues. CDR1 SGHTA and CDR2 FQGTGA come from the germline V gene.

V usage is TRBV7-9 and J usage is TRBJ2-7; 7 bases map to TRBD1. J was trimmed by 1 base and V by 0 bases; bases with no gene match: 12. The CDR3 consists of 18 residues. The germline V gene has CDR1 SEHNR and CDR2 FQNEAQ (reference sequence). The DNA for the CDR3 is TGTGCCAGCAGCTTAGCGAGGGGGCAGGGAGTCCGGTCCTACGAGCAGTACTTC. Translated: CASSLARGQGVRSYEQYF.

The J gene is TRBJ2-5, the V gene TRBV25-1, with 10 bases identical to TRBD2. V gave up 8 bases and J gave up 4 bases; unmatched junction bases: 10. The V gene's germline CDR1 is MGHDK and CDR2 SYGVNS. CDR3 size: 15 residues. The CDR3 region has the DNA TGTGCCAGCGGACGCCTAGCGGGAGAGGGAGAGACCCAGTACTTC. This sequence encodes CASGRLAGEGETQYF.

V usage is TRBV14 and J usage is TRBJ2-3; 7 positions match TRBD2. The CDR3 is 14 residues long. Germline V gives CDR1 SGHDN, CDR2 FVKESK. J was trimmed by 6 bases and V by 1 base; bases with no gene match: 4. The CDR3 region has the DNA TGTGCCAGCAGCCAAGTCGGAGCGGGGGATACGCAGTATTTT. This gives the protein CASSQVGAGDTQYF.

The chain couples TRBV14 to TRBJ1-3; D unresolved. The CDR3 consists of 15 residues. V lost 3 bases, J lost 1 base, and 10 bases lay in between. In germline, CDR1 is SGHDN, CDR2 FVKESK. CDR3 protein: CASSHSGISGNTIYF. CDR3 coding DNA: TGTGCCAGCAGCCACTCGGGGATTTCTGGAAACACCATATATTTT.

The chain recombines TRBV6-5 with TRBJ1-1; no firm D call. Trimming stripped 4 bases from V and 11 bases from J, with 14 bases between. The CDR3 length is 12 residues. Germline V gene lookup returns CDR1 MNHEY and CDR2 SVGAGI. CDR3 sequence reads: CASSSPYSEAFF. CDR3 in DNA: TGTGCCAGCAGTTCCCCTTACAGCGAGGCTTTCTTT.

The rearrangement uses TRBV4-3 and TRBJ2-2; TRBD1 aligns across 7 bases. Germline V gene lookup returns CDR1 LGHNA and CDR2 YSLEER. This CDR3 has 14 amino acids. Germline trimming cut 3 bases from V and 8 bases from J; bases unmatched to any gene: 6. CDR3 DNA: TGCGCCAGCAGCCAGGCAGGGGGAGTTGGGGAGCTGTTTTTT. Translation: CASSQAGGVGELFF.

This sequence joins TRBV7-9 and TRBJ2-1; 7 nucleotides agree with TRBD2. Germline V gives CDR1 SEHNR, CDR2 FQNEAQ (reference sequence). V trimming: 5 bases; J trimming: 10 bases; junction bases outside the gene matches: 5. The CDR3 has 12 residues. The CDR3 protein is CASSRLGREQFF. CDR3 DNA sequence: TGTGCCAGCAGCCGCCTCGGGAGGGAGCAGTTCTTC. Complete variable domain (other parts from reference TRBV7-9 and TRBJ2-1): DTGVSQNPRHKITKRGQNVTFRCDPISEHNRLYWYRQTLGQGPEFLTYFQNEAQLEKSRLLSDRFSAERPKGSFSTLEIQRTEQGDSAMYLCASSRLGREQFFGPGTRLTVL.

V is TRBV19 and J is TRBJ2-3; weak D call: TRBD2 (5 bases). CDR3 length: 15 amino acids. Germline loops: CDR1 LNHDA, CDR2 SQIVND (reference sequence). With 1 base removed from V and 2 bases from J, the gap between germline ends came to 10 bases. CDR3 sequence (DNA): TGTGCCAGTAGTATAGCCGGACTTATCACAGATACGCAGTATTTT. The encoded protein is CASSIAGLITDTQYF.

This chain uses TRBV5-4 with TRBJ2-5; TRBD2 agrees at 13 bases. This CDR3 comprises 16 residues. Trimming at V came to 4 bases and at J to 2 bases, leaving 5 bases not matched to a gene. Germline-derived CDR1 and CDR2 are SGHNT and YYREEE (reference sequence). The CDR3 is CASSPSLAGGQETQYF. The CDR3 coding sequence is TGTGCCAGCAGCCCCTCACTAGCGGGAGGGCAAGAGACCCAGTACTTC.

The chain is built from TRBV4-1 and TRBJ1-4, with D possibly matching TRBD1 (6 bases). The V end lost 0 bases, the J end lost 7 bases, and 15 bases lay between the germline ends. CDR1 is MGHRA, CDR2 YSYEKL, per germline. The CDR3 is made up of 16 amino acids. CDR3 residues: CASSQDWQGIGEKLFF. The DNA of the CDR3 is TGCGCCAGCAGCCAAGATTGGCAGGGGATAGGTGAAAAACTGTTTTTT.

This clone was seen a few times. CDR3 DNA sequence: TGTGCCAGCAGCTCACCCGTCACACCCTCTGGGGCCAACGTCCTGACTTTC. Translation: CASSSPVTPSGANVLTF. The V and J genes are TRBV7-9 and TRBJ2-6; no clear D. V was trimmed by 4 bases and J by 0 bases, leaving 13 bases between them. Germline V lookup: CDR1 SEHNR, CDR2 FQNEAQ (reference sequence). The CDR3 has 17 residues.